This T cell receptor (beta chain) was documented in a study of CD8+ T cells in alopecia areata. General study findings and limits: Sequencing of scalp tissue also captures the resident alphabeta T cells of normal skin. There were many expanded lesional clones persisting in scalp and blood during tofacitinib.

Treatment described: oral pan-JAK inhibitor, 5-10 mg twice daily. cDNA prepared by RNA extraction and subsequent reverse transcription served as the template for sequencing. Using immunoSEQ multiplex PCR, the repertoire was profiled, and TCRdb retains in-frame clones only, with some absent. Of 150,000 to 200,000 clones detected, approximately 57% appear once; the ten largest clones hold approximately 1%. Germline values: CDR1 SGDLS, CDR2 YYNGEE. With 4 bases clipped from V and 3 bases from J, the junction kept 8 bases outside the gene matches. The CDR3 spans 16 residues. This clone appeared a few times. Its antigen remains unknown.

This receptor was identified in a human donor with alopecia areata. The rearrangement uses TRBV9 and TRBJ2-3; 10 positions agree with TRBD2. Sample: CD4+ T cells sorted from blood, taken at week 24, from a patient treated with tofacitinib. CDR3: CASSPQRGGQTDTQYF. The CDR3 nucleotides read TGTGCCAGCAGCCCCCAGCGGGGGGGCCAAACAGATACGCAGTATTTT.